One and the same sample provided the 29 T cell receptor beta chains below, sequenced in a study of T-cell reconstitution after alpha-beta-depleted transplantation in children. The TCRbeta library incorporated unique molecular identifiers. TCRdb used MiXCR to reprocess the PCR reads, holding one entry per CDR3 protein. The sample records about a million distinct CDR3 sequences, about 31% being singletons. The sample here was PBMCs, mostly from graft donor cells, taken 360 days after TCRalphabeta/CD19-depleted stem cell transplant. Source of these receptors: a boy younger than two who had a stem cell transplant for SCID, so the T cells may come from the graft donor.

The chain couples TRBV12-3 or TRBV12-4 to TRBJ1-1; D gene uncertain. V was trimmed by 3 bases and J by 6 bases, leaving 8 bases between them. This CDR3 spans 12 amino acids. CDR3 DNA: TGTGCCAGCAGTTTCATGACTGCTGAAGCTTTCTTT. Residues: CASSFMTAEAFF.

The table lists this clonotype with a few counts. The DNA of the CDR3 is TGTGCCAGCAGTGCGAGGGCCGTCGGGGATTCACCCCTCCACTTT. This encodes CASSARAVGDSPLHF. This chain joins TRBV25-1 and TRBJ1-6; D unresolved. The CDR3 runs 15 residues. Germline V lookup: CDR1 MGHDK, CDR2 SYGVNS. Trimming removed 4 bases from V and 8 bases from J, with 15 bases in between.

This clonotype appeared a few times. This chain joins TRBV29-1 and TRBJ1-2; weak D call: TRBD1 (5 bases). The CDR3 extends over 12 amino acids. Germline V gene data show CDR1 as SQVTM and CDR2 as ANQGSEA. Trimming left V 4 bases short and J 6 bases short, with 12 bases between. The CDR3 loop reads CSVGAGSNGYTF. CDR3 nucleotides: TGCAGCGTTGGGGCAGGGTCAAATGGCTACACCTTC.

The chain couples TRBV6-1 to TRBJ1-5; D not resolved. Trimming cost V 5 bases and J 11 bases, with 13 bases left between them. This CDR3 has 12 amino acids. The germline V gene has CDR1 MNHNS and CDR2 SASEGT. The chain's CDR3 is CASSPRGEAQHF. CDR3 DNA: TGTGCCAGCAGTCCCCGGGGTGAAGCCCAGCATTTT.

This clonotype was found a few times. The CDR3 DNA is TGTGCCAGCAGGACCCTGAAGCGGGAGCCGCAAGAGACCCAGTACTTC. It codes for CASRTLKREPQETQYF. The J gene is TRBJ2-5, the V gene TRBV6-2 or TRBV6-3; 8 positions agree with TRBD2. The CDR3 totals 16 residues. Losses at the gene ends were 6 bases for V and 2 bases for J; bases not matched to a gene: 11. Per the germline V gene, CDR1 is MNHEY and CDR2 is SVGEGT.

This clonotype was detected many times. This chain links TRBV29-1 with TRBJ1-1; D unclear. V was shortened by 3 bases and J by 8 bases, with 10 bases between the two germline ends. This CDR3 has 11 residues. The germline V gene encodes CDR1 SQVTM and CDR2 ANQGSEA. The CDR3 loop is CSVERLSEAFF. In DNA form, the CDR3 reads TGCAGCGTTGAGAGGCTCTCCGAAGCTTTCTTT.

This clonotype occurred a few times. The chain employs TRBV12-3 or TRBV12-4 and TRBJ2-7; 9 nucleotides match TRBD1. J lost 6 bases, V lost 1 base, and 7 bases had no gene match. The CDR3 has 15 amino acids. The CDR3 loop is CASSLGGQGRSEQYF. CDR3 coding DNA: TGTGCCAGCAGTTTAGGGGGACAGGGTAGGAGCGAGCAGTACTTC.

This clonotype appeared many times. The V call is TRBV3-1, the J call TRBJ2-5; D remains unclear. Germline-derived CDR1 and CDR2 are LGHDT and YNNKEL (reference sequence). Deletions cut 4 bases from V and 0 bases from J, with 18 bases between. This CDR3 is built from 17 residues. The CDR3 DNA follows: TGTGCCAGCAGCCGACGGGCCCAGACTTGGTACCAAGAGACCCAGTACTTC. Its translation: CASSRRAQTWYQETQYF.

V and J are TRBV28 and TRBJ2-5; D may be TRBD1 (5 bases). The CDR3 loop spans 16 amino acids. Germline V gene lookup returns CDR1 MDHEN and CDR2 SYDVKM. V was trimmed by 2 bases and J by 6 bases, leaving 19 bases between them. CDR3 DNA: TGTGCCAGCAGTTTAGGGGCAGGACGAGGCGTCCAGACCCAGTACTTC. It is translated as CASSLGAGRGVQTQYF.

This clonotype was counted only a few times. The chain recombines TRBV7-9 with TRBJ2-5, with unresolved D. From germline, CDR1 is SEHNR and CDR2 FQNEAQ (reference sequence). The CDR3 is 14 amino acids. V was pared by 3 bases and J by 2 bases, with 10 bases between. DNA of the CDR3: TGTGCCAGCAGCTTTTTCACAGATCAAGAGACCCAGTACTTC. Protein product: CASSFFTDQETQYF.

This clonotype showed up just a few times. The chain has TRBV5-1 and TRBJ2-1, with 12 nucleotides matching TRBD2. J lost 3 bases, V lost 4 bases, and 5 bases had no gene match. The germline gives CDR1 SGHRS, CDR2 YFSETQ. This CDR3 contains 16 residues. Written as DNA, the CDR3 is TGCGCCAGCAGCACTGCACTAGCGGGGGGCTACAATGAGCAGTTCTTC. Translation gives CASSTALAGGYNEQFF.

The V call is TRBV28, the J call TRBJ1-5, with D perhaps matching TRBD1 (6 bases). V shed 5 bases and J shed 9 bases, with 17 bases lying between them. Germline-derived CDR1 and CDR2 are MDHEN and SYDVKM. This CDR3 has 14 residues. The CDR3 is CASSPDRLPRPQHF. CDR3 nucleotide sequence: TGTGCCAGCAGTCCAGACAGGCTGCCTCGGCCCCAGCATTTT.

This chain links TRBV28 with TRBJ2-1; D is possibly TRBD2 (6 bases). CDR1 is MDHEN, CDR2 SYDVKM, per germline. This CDR3 spans 16 amino acids. Deletions cut 5 bases from V and 3 bases from J, with 17 bases between. The CDR3 loop reads CASSLARRGFYNEQFF. The CDR3 DNA follows: TGTGCCAGCAGTCTAGCGCGCCGGGGGTTCTACAATGAGCAGTTCTTC.

This chain links TRBV28 with TRBJ2-1; the D gene could be TRBD1 or TRBD2 (5 bases each). CDR1 is MDHEN, CDR2 SYDVKM, per germline. The CDR3 has 15 amino acids. V was clipped by 5 bases and J by 5 bases, with 16 bases between them. The CDR3 protein is CASSPGGSGHNEQFF. The CDR3 region has the DNA TGTGCCAGCAGTCCCGGCGGTTCGGGGCACAATGAGCAGTTCTTC.

A few counts support this clonotype. The CDR3 region is CASSHGLAGGEQFF. The CDR3 coding sequence is TGTGCCAGCAGTCACGGACTAGCGGGCGGTGAGCAGTTCTTC. The chain uses TRBV27 and TRBJ2-1; TRBD2 aligns across 11 bases. Germline lookup yields CDR1 MNHEY and CDR2 SMNVEV (reference sequence). The J segment lost 9 bases and the V segment lost 5 bases, leaving 6 bases of the junction unmatched. This CDR3 is 14 amino acids long.

This clonotype was seen only a few times. V gene TRBV24-1 combines with J gene TRBJ1-2; the D gene is possibly TRBD1 (5 bases). Trimming cost V 4 bases and J 7 bases, with 12 bases left between them. There are 13 residues in the CDR3. Germline CDR1 and CDR2: KGHDR and SFDVKD. The CDR3 nucleotides are TGTGCCACCAGTGACACGGGACGGAGTGGCTACACCTTC. It encodes CATSDTGRSGYTF.

The chain couples TRBV5-5 to TRBJ1-2; D not resolved. This CDR3 contains 15 residues. The V end lost 5 bases, the J end lost 0 bases, and 14 bases lay between the germline ends. CDR1 SGHKS and CDR2 YYEKEE come from the germline V gene (reference sequence). CDR3 bases: TGTGCCAGCAGTATTAGGCTGGGAGCTAACTATGGCTACACCTTC. This codes for CASSIRLGANYGYTF.

This chain links TRBV5-1 with TRBJ2-3; D call uncertain. This CDR3 region has 15 residues. Germline V gene lookup returns CDR1 SGHRS and CDR2 YFSETQ. Trimming took off 4 bases at V and 0 bases at J, with 12 bases between the two ends. The DNA for the CDR3 is TGCGCCAGCAGCCCCTCTGGAGACAGCACAGATACGCAGTATTTT. Amino acids: CASSPSGDSTDTQYF.

This clonotype was picked up a small number of times. The rearrangement links TRBV6-2 or TRBV6-3 to TRBJ1-1, with D perhaps TRBD1 (6 bases). The CDR3 has 13 amino acids. The V and J ends lost 2 bases and 5 bases respectively, with 9 bases between them. Per the germline V gene, CDR1 is MNHEY and CDR2 is SVGEGT. This chain's CDR3 is CASSYAGQTEAFF. The CDR3 DNA reads as TGTGCCAGCAGTTACGCCGGACAGACTGAAGCTTTCTTT.

The V call is TRBV12-3 or TRBV12-4, the J call TRBJ1-5, with no clear D. This CDR3 spans 17 amino acids. V lost 3 bases to trimming and J lost 6 bases, with 21 bases between them. In DNA, the CDR3 is TGTGCCAGCAGTTTGTGTCTGGCGCGTGAGGTTTGTCAGCCCCAGCATTTT. It translates to CASSLCLAREVCQPQHF.

This clonotype was counted many times. One junction end disagrees with the germline gene, perhaps due to a read error. The chain recombines TRBV12-3 or TRBV12-4 with TRBJ2-3; D unclear. The CDR3 runs to 13 residues. Written as DNA, the CDR3 is TGTGCCAGCAGCTTAGATTACACAGATACGCAGTATTTT. This gives the protein CASSLDYTDTQYF.

This clonotype was detected only a few times. This chain joins TRBV18 and TRBJ2-1; 7 bases agree with TRBD1. Trimming cost V 6 bases and J 5 bases; bases outside gene matches: 10. The germline V gene has CDR1 KGHSH and CDR2 LQKENI. The CDR3 length is 15 residues. This CDR3 is CASSMRTGLHNEQFF. The CDR3 nucleotides read TGTGCCAGCTCTATGCGGACAGGACTCCACAATGAGCAGTTCTTC.

This clonotype was observed a handful of times. The V gene is TRBV7-9, the J gene TRBJ2-7, with D unresolved. CDR3 size: 14 residues. CDR1 is SEHNR and CDR2 is FQNEAQ in the germline V gene (reference sequence). Trimming shortened V by 1 base and J by 2 bases, and 9 bases separated the two germline ends. In DNA, the CDR3 is TGTGCCAGCAGCTTAGGTTACCGAACCTACGAGCAGTACTTC. This sequence encodes CASSLGYRTYEQYF.

The V and J genes are TRBV4-1 and TRBJ1-1; unclear D gene. V dropped 1 base and J dropped 0 bases, with 15 bases sitting between them. Germline V CDR1 and CDR2: MGHRA, YSYEKL. The length of the CDR3 is 17 residues. CDR3 residues: CASSQGARRTMNTEAFF. The CDR3 coding sequence is TGCGCCAGCAGCCAAGGGGCTCGCAGGACCATGAACACTGAAGCTTTCTTT.

This sequence joins TRBV20-1 and TRBJ2-7; the D is unclear. The germline V and J ends were trimmed by 3 bases and 5 bases, with 11 bases remaining between them. The CDR3 consists of 12 residues. Germline V lookup: CDR1 DFQATT, CDR2 SNEGSKA (reference sequence). Here the CDR3 reads CSASPQHHEQYF. CDR3 nucleotides: TGCAGTGCTAGCCCTCAACACCACGAGCAGTACTTC.

The chain has TRBV20-1 and TRBJ2-3, with 10 bases lining up with TRBD2. V shed 2 bases and J 7 bases; nucleotides not matched to a gene: 9. The germline gives CDR1 DFQATT, CDR2 SNEGSKA (reference sequence). The CDR3 runs to 15 residues. The DNA of the CDR3 is TGCAGTGCTAGACCTCTAGCGGGGGACGGATATACGCAGTATTTT. This translates into CSARPLAGDGYTQYF.

This chain connects TRBV12-3 or TRBV12-4 to TRBJ2-3, with TRBD1 identical over 8 bases. Trimming at V came to 6 bases and at J to 0 bases, leaving 11 bases not matched to a gene. The CDR3 length is 17 residues. In DNA, the CDR3 is TGTGCCAGCAGACGAAGACAGGGGCAAATAAGCACAGATACGCAGTATTTT. Protein sequence: CASRRRQGQISTDTQYF.

V is TRBV7-8 and J is TRBJ2-7; no clear D. CDR1 and CDR2 from the germline V gene are SGHVS and FQNEAQ. CDR3 length equals 13 residues. Trimming pared 1 base from V and 6 bases from J, leaving 10 bases between. The CDR3 loop reads CASSLVPASEQYF. The CDR3 DNA is TGTGCCAGCAGCTTAGTTCCCGCTAGCGAGCAGTACTTC.

In its sample, this clonotype was seen a few times. The V call is TRBV20-1, the J call TRBJ2-3, with TRBD1 as a possible D gene (5 bases). The CDR3 is made up of 16 amino acids. V was cut by 3 bases and J by 2 bases, with 18 bases left in between. Germline-derived CDR1 and CDR2 are DFQATT and SNEGSKA (reference sequence). CDR3 nucleotides: TGCAGTGCTAGCCAACTCACCCAGGGTAACACAGATACGCAGTATTTT. Translated, it gives CSASQLTQGNTDTQYF.